The 21 T cell receptor beta chains below were found in one sample sequenced in a study of blood T cells in healthy people across ages. A J-beta primer mix and a sample-barcoded 5' primer were used in a second PCR of roughly 6 to 11 cycles. Via MiXCR, TCRdb re-called the 5' RACE reads, giving one row per CDR3 protein. This sample has fewer than 950,000 distinct CDR3 sequences, with 35% to 40% found just once. The specimen was blood. Receptors originate from a man between 18 and 35 years old in good health.

This clonotype has only a few counts. Germline is not matched at one junction end, which may reflect a read error. CDR3 coding DNA: TGTGCCAACAGTAACCGGGACAGGGGAGGCTACACCTTC. Translating it yields CANSNRDRGGYTF. The chain joins TRBV12-3 or TRBV12-4 to TRBJ1-2; TRBD1 aligns across 10 bases. CDR3 length equals 13 residues.

The gene calls are TRBV20-1 and TRBJ2-3; D is possibly TRBD1 or TRBD2 (5 bases each). The germline CDR1 and CDR2 sequences are DFQATT and SNEGSKA (reference sequence). CDR3 length equals 13 residues. V was pared by 7 bases and J by 4 bases, with 15 bases between. CDR3 protein: CSGSPRGPDTQYF. CDR3 bases: TGCAGTGGTAGCCCCCGGGGCCCAGATACGCAGTATTTT.

The chain recombines TRBV30 with TRBJ2-1, with 7 bases fitting TRBD1. The germline V gene encodes CDR1 GTSNPN and CDR2 SVGIG (reference sequence). CDR3 size: 11 residues. After removal of 6 bases from V and 10 bases from J, the junction contained 6 bases not matched to a gene. This chain's CDR3 is CACPRGPEQFF. CDR3 DNA: TGTGCCTGCCCGAGGGGGCCAGAGCAGTTCTTC.

At least ten counts were recorded for this clonotype. The chain joins TRBV20-1 to TRBJ1-2; unclear D gene. The germline V gene has CDR1 DFQATT and CDR2 SNEGSKA (reference sequence). V was cut by 8 bases and J by 2 bases, with 12 bases left in between. The CDR3 sequence is 12 residues long. The CDR3 DNA sequence: TGCAGTCCCCAGCGAGGGAACTATGGCTACACCTTC. This codes for CSPQRGNYGYTF.

The chain carries TRBV12-3 or TRBV12-4 and TRBJ2-3; TRBD2 matches at 13 bases. Trimming removed 4 bases from V and 5 bases from J; junction bases left unmatched: 6. CDR3 size: 16 residues. CDR3 sequence reads: CASSYRLAGGIDTQYF. The CDR3 coding sequence is TGTGCCAGCAGTTATCGACTAGCGGGGGGTATAGATACGCAGTATTTT.

The chain couples TRBV4-2 to TRBJ2-2, with a weak D call TRBD2 (5 bases). V lost 0 bases and J 5 bases, leaving 10 bases between the germline ends. This CDR3 comprises 15 residues. From germline, CDR1 is LGHNA and CDR2 YNFKEQ. CDR3 residues: CASSQDRSGTGELFF. As DNA, the CDR3 is TGTGCCAGCAGCCAAGATCGGAGCGGTACCGGGGAGCTGTTTTTT.

The chain joins TRBV15 to TRBJ2-5, with D perhaps matching TRBD2 (5 bases). TRBJ2-7 matches the DNA end more closely, so the J call is doubtful. The CDR3 contains 13 residues. Germline assignment: CDR1 LNHNV and CDR2 YYDKDF (reference sequence). This chain's CDR3 is CATSRVVGSEQYF. The CDR3 DNA reads TGTGCCACCAGCAGAGTTGTTGGGAGCGAGCAGTACTTC.

The V call is TRBV12-3 or TRBV12-4, the J call TRBJ2-5, with 7 bases lining up with TRBD2. The CDR3 totals 15 residues. V lost 3 bases, J lost 2 bases, and 6 bases stayed unmatched. DNA of the CDR3: TGTGCCAGCAGTTTTAGAGGAGCGGGACAAGAGACCCAGTACTTC. Translated: CASSFRGAGQETQYF.

On this clonotype itself: This may arise from a read error, as a much more abundant clone is one base away. The rearrangement uses TRBV7-9 and TRBJ2-5, with TRBD1 matching over 8 bases. V lost 5 bases and J lost 0; bases outside the gene matches: 5. The CDR3 runs to 15 residues. The germline V gene has CDR1 SEHNR and CDR2 FQNEAQ (reference sequence). The CDR3 nucleotides read TGTGCCAGCAGCCCGGGACAGGTGTACCAAGAGACCCAGTACTTC. Translated, it gives CASSPGQVYQETQYF.

This clonotype showed up many times. The genes are TRBV5-1 and TRBJ2-5; D could derive from TRBD1 or TRBD2 (5 bases each). This CDR3 contains 15 residues. V lost 3 bases and J lost 3, with 15 bases in between. From germline, CDR1 is SGHRS and CDR2 YFSETQ. The CDR3, as DNA: TGCGCCAGCAGCTCCGGGACGGACTTTAAAGAGACCCAGTACTTC. Its protein is CASSSGTDFKETQYF.

This clonotype was seen ten or more times. The V and J genes are TRBV29-1 and TRBJ2-1, with 7 bases fitting TRBD1. There are 13 residues in the CDR3. Germline CDR1 and CDR2: SQVTM and ANQGSEA. V lost 8 bases, J lost 3 bases, and 7 bases stayed unmatched. CDR3 amino acids: CSSRTGGYNEQFF. The CDR3 coding sequence is TGCAGCTCTAGGACAGGAGGCTACAATGAGCAGTTCTTC.

The chain employs TRBV20-1 and TRBJ2-3; 9 bases line up with TRBD1. The CDR3 is 16 residues long. V dropped 5 bases and J dropped 2; count of bases not matched to a gene: 11. Per germline, CDR1 DFQATT and CDR2 SNEGSKA (reference sequence). CDR3 bases: TGCAGTGCTCGTGTCCCCGGGACAGGGCCCACAGATACGCAGTATTTT. This sequence encodes CSARVPGTGPTDTQYF.

This clonotype was seen only a few times. This sequence joins TRBV12-3 or TRBV12-4 and TRBJ1-1, with D unclear. This CDR3 comprises 13 residues. With 3 bases removed from V and 3 bases from J, the gap between germline ends came to 8 bases. The CDR3 bases are TGTGCCAGCAGTTTCAACACCCACACTGAAGCTTTCTTT. Translating it yields CASSFNTHTEAFF.

This clonotype was seen only a few times. The chain joins TRBV5-6 to TRBJ2-1; perhaps TRBD2 as D (5 bases). The germline V gene has CDR1 SGHDT and CDR2 YYEEEE. V dropped 0 bases and J dropped 10 bases, with 11 bases sitting between them. This CDR3 is 13 amino acids long. CDR3 loop: CASSLGKRTEQFF. The CDR3 region has the DNA TGTGCCAGCAGCTTGGGGAAGCGGACCGAGCAGTTCTTC.

The chain is built from TRBV7-2 and TRBJ2-7; TRBD2 aligns across 12 bases. The CDR3 is 18 amino acids. V lost 5 bases and J lost 7; bases outside the gene matches: 18. The germline V gene has CDR1 SGHTA and CDR2 FQGNSA. In DNA, the CDR3 is TGTGCCAGCAGCCCGACTAGCGGGGGACCTACCTCCTACAATGAGCAGTACTTC. Amino acid sequence: CASSPTSGGPTSYNEQYF.

This clonotype came up many times. The rearrangement uses TRBV5-1 and TRBJ2-7, with D possibly matching TRBD1 (6 bases). CDR3 length: 15 amino acids. Trimming took off 0 bases at V and 2 bases at J, with 12 bases between the two ends. Germline V gene data show CDR1 as SGHRS and CDR2 as YFSETQ. The CDR3: CASSLGGPLTYEQYF. CDR3 DNA: TGCGCCAGCAGCTTGGGGGGGCCCTTAACCTACGAGCAGTACTTC. The variable domain in full, with the rest retrieved from reference TRBV5-1 and TRBJ2-7, is KAGVTQTPRYLIKTRGQQVTLSCSPISGHRSVSWYQQTPGQGLQFLFEYFSETQRNKGNFPGRFSGRQFSNSRSEMNVSTLELGDSALYLCASSLGGPLTYEQYFGPGTRLTVT.

The V and J genes are TRBV28 and TRBJ2-3; 8 bases fit TRBD2. The CDR3 covers 16 residues. J gave up 4 bases and V 3 bases, and 9 bases lay outside the gene matches. Germline V gives CDR1 MDHEN, CDR2 SYDVKM. The CDR3 sequence is CASSFPSGGRSDTQYF. For the CDR3, the DNA is TGTGCCAGCAGTTTCCCGTCGGGGGGGAGGTCAGATACGCAGTATTTT.

In this sample, this clonotype turned up a few times. The rearrangement uses TRBV5-5 and TRBJ1-1; D call uncertain. Germline CDR1 reads SGHKS; CDR2 reads YYEKEE (reference sequence). This CDR3 region has 15 residues. V was shortened by 0 bases and J by 6 bases, with 15 bases between the two germline ends. The CDR3 sequence is CASSLVSVDYAEAFF. CDR3 DNA sequence: TGTGCCAGCAGCTTGGTGAGCGTCGATTACGCTGAAGCTTTCTTT.

This clonotype was observed a few times. This chain joins TRBV5-1 and TRBJ2-1; perhaps TRBD2 as D (5 bases). Germline-derived CDR1 and CDR2 are SGHRS and YFSETQ. The CDR3 has 14 residues. V lost 1 base to trimming and J lost 7 bases, with 12 bases between them. Here the CDR3 DNA reads TGCGCCAGCAGCTTGCCCCGGGGTGGGAATGAGCAGTTCTTC. Its translation is CASSLPRGGNEQFF. Combining the CDR3 with reference TRBV5-1 and TRBJ2-1 gives the whole variable domain KAGVTQTPRYLIKTRGQQVTLSCSPISGHRSVSWYQQTPGQGLQFLFEYFSETQRNKGNFPGRFSGRQFSNSRSEMNVSTLELGDSALYLCASSLPRGGNEQFFGPGTRLTVL.

On this clonotype itself: One base away lies a much larger clone, so this may be a sequencing read error. The chain couples TRBV5-1 to TRBJ2-1, with 9 bases aligning to TRBD1. V gave up 1 base and J gave up 9 bases; unmatched junction bases: 11. This CDR3 has 16 amino acids. Germline loops: CDR1 SGHRS, CDR2 YFSETQ. The CDR3 here is CASSLWGTGQIGEQFF. CDR3 sequence (DNA): TGCGCCAGCAGCTTGTGGGGGACAGGGCAGATAGGTGAGCAGTTCTTC.

This chain links TRBV5-6 with TRBJ2-3; 8 nucleotides agree with TRBD1. Germline V gene data show CDR1 as SGHDT and CDR2 as YYEEEE. J was trimmed by 3 bases and V by 2 bases; bases with no gene match: 8. CDR3 length equals 16 residues. CDR3 sequence: CASSLVQGARTDTQYF. Here the CDR3 DNA reads TGTGCCAGCAGCTTAGTCCAGGGGGCGCGAACAGATACGCAGTATTTT.